This T cell receptor (beta chain) stems from a study of shared clonotypes between healthy human individuals. About the research overall: A few men and a couple of women, aged 18 to 49, were donors. Study-wide results and caveats: Sequencing depth was predicted to influence how clonotypes are shared among donors. Blood was the sole source, and tissue repertoires probably differ.

As defined, naive CD8 cells were CD45RO-negative and positively selected for CCR7, with terminally differentiated effector memory CD45RA+ cells excluded. The V and J ends lost 5 bases and 3 bases respectively, with 20 bases between them. The CDR3 runs 16 residues. CDR1 is MNHEY, CDR2 SMNVEV, per germline (reference sequence). For this clone: Its target is unknown.

Several immunoSEQ 96-well plates shared each subset's DNA, each plate a replicate. The data were produced by immunoSEQ multiplex PCR, yet TCRdb's version contains in-frame clones alone and is incomplete. Of 650,000 to 800,000 clones detected, roughly nine tenths appear once; the ten largest clones hold about 24%. The sample taken for sequencing was naive CD8+ T cells sorted from blood. This chain connects TRBV27 to TRBJ2-7; D ambiguous. The clonotype was recovered from a man younger than 45 in good health. The CDR3: CASSPTLGPEYYEQYF. CDR3 coding DNA: TGTGCCAGCAGTCCTACCCTCGGACCGGAATACTACGAGCAGTACTTC.